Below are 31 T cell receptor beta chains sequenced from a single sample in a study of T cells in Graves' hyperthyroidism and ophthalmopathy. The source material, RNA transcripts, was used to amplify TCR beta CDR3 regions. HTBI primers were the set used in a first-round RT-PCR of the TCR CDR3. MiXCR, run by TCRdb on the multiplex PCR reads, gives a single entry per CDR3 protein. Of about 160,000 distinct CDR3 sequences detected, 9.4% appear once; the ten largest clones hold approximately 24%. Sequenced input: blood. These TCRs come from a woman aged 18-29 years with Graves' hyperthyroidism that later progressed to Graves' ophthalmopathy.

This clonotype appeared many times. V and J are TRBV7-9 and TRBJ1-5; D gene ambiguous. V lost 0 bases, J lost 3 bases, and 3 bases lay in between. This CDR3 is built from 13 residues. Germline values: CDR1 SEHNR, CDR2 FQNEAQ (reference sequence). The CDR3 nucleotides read TGTGCCAGCAGCTTAGCAGCCAATCAGCCCCAGCATTTT. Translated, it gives CASSLAANQPQHF.

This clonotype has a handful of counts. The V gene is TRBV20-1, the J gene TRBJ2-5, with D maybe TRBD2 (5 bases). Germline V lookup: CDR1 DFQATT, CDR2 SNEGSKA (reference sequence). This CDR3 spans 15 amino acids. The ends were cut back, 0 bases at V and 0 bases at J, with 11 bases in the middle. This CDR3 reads CSARDLTRNQETQYF. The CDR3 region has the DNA TGCAGTGCTAGAGACTTAACTAGAAACCAAGAGACCCAGTACTTC.

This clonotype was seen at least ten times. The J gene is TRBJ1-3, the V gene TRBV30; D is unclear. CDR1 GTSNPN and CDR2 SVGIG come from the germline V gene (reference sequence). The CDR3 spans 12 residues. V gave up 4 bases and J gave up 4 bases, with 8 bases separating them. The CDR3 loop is CAWTLAGNTIYF. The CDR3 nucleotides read TGTGCCTGGACCCTTGCGGGAAACACCATATATTTT.

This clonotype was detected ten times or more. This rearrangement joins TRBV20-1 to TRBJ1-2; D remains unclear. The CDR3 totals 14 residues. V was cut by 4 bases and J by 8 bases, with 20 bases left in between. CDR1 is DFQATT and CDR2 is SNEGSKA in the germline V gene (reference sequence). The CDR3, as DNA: TGCAGTGCTACCGACCGGACCAACCCTATAGGCTACACCTTC. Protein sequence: CSATDRTNPIGYTF.

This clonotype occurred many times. The CDR3 spells CASSHLNTEAFF. The CDR3 DNA sequence: TGTGCCAGCAGCCATCTGAACACTGAAGCTTTCTTT. The chain employs TRBV12-3 or TRBV12-4 and TRBJ1-1; D unresolved. V lost 6 bases and J 0 bases, leaving 5 bases between the germline ends. The CDR3 loop spans 12 amino acids.

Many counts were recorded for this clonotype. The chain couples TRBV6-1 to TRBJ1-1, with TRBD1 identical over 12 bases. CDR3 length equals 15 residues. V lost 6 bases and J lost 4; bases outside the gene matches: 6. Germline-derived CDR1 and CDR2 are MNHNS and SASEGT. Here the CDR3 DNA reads TGTGCCAGCAGAAGGGACAGGGGGCTTGCCACTGAAGCTTTCTTT. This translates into CASRRDRGLATEAFF.

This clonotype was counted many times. CDR3 residues: CASSPDRVRAEAFF. In DNA form, the CDR3 reads TGTGCCAGCAGTCCTGACAGGGTTCGCGCTGAAGCTTTCTTT. This chain links TRBV28 with TRBJ1-1; 7 nucleotides line up with TRBD1. With V trimmed by 5 bases and J by 6 bases, 9 bases remained unmatched. Germline CDR1 MDHEN, CDR2 SYDVKM. The CDR3 length is 14 residues.

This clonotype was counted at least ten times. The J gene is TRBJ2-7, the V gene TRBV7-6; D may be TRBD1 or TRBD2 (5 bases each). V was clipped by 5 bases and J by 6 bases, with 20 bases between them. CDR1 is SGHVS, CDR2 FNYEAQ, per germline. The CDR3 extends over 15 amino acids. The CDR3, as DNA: TGTGCCAGCAGCGAGCTAACGGGACCTAGGTCCGAGCAGTACTTC. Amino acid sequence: CASSELTGPRSEQYF. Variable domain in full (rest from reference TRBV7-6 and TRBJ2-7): GAGVSQSPRYKVTKRGQDVALRCDPISGHVSLYWYRQALGQGPEFLTYFNYEAQQDKSGLPNDRFSAERPEGSISTLTIQRTEQRDSAMYRCASSELTGPRSEQYFGPGTRLTVT.

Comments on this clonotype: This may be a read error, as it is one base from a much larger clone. The CDR3 spells CASSQPGQKANEQFF. The CDR3 DNA is TGTGCCAGCAGCCAGCCGGGACAGAAGGCCAATGAGCAGTTCTTC. V gene TRBV3-1 combines with J gene TRBJ2-1; TRBD1 agrees at 7 bases. The CDR3 totals 15 residues. Germline V gene data show CDR1 as LGHDT and CDR2 as YNNKEL (reference sequence). Unmatched junction bases numbered 8, after V lost 3 bases and J lost 6 bases.

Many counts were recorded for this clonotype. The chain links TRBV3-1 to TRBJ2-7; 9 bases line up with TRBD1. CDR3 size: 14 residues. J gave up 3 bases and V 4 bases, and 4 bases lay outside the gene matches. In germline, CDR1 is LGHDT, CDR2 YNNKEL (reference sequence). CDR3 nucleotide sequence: TGTGCCAGCAGCCGTACAGGGGGCCACTACGAGCAGTACTTC. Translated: CASSRTGGHYEQYF.

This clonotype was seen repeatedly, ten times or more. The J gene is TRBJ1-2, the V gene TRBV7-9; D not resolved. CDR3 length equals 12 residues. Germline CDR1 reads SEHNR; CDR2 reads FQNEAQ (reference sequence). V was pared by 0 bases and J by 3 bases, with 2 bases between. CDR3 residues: CASSLADYGYTF. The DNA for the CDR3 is TGTGCCAGCAGCTTAGCAGACTATGGCTACACCTTC.

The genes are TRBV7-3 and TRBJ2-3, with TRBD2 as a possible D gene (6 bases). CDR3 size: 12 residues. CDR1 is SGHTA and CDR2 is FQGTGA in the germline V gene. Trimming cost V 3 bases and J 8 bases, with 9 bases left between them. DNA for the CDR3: TGTGCCAGCAGCTTGGTGGGAGGTACGCAGTATTTT. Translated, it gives CASSLVGGTQYF. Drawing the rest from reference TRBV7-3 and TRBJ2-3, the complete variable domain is GAGVSQTPSNKVTEKGKYVELRCDPISGHTALYWYRQSLGQGPEFLIYFQGTGAADDSGLPNDRFFAVRPEGSVSTLKIQRTERGDSAVYLCASSLVGGTQYFGPGTRLTVL.

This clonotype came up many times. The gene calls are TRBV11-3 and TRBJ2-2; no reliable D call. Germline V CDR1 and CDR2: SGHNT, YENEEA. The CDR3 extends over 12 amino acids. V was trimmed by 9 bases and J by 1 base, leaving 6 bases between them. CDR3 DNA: TGTGCCAGTATGGGGAACACCGGGGAGCTGTTTTTT. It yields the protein CASMGNTGELFF.

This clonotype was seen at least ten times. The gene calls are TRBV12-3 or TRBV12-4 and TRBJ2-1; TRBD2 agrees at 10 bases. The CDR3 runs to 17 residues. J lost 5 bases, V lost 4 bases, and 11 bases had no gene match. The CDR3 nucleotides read TGTGCCAGCAGTTCTGTAGCGGGAGGTTGGGGGAACAATGAGCAGTTCTTC. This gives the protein CASSSVAGGWGNNEQFF.

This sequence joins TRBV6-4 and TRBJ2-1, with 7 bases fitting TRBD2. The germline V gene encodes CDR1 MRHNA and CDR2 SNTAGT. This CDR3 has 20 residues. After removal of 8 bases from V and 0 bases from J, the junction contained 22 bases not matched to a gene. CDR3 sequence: CASPMGEWRESSSSYNEQFF. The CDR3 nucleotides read TGTGCCAGCCCGATGGGGGAGTGGCGGGAGTCCTCAAGCTCCTACAATGAGCAGTTCTTC.

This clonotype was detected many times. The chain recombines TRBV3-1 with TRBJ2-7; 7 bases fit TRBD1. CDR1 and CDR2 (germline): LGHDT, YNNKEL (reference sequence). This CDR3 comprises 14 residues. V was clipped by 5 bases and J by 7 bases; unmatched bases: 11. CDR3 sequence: CASSGPGGLVEQYF. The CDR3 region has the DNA TGTGCCAGCAGCGGGCCAGGGGGTCTGGTAGAGCAGTACTTC.

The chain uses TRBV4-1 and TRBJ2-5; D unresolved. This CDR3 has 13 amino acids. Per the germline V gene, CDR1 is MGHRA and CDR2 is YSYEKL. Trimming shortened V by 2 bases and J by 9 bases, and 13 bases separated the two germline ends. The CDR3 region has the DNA TGCGCCAGCAGCCAACCGGGCGTTGGGGCCCAGTACTTC. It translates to CASSQPGVGAQYF.

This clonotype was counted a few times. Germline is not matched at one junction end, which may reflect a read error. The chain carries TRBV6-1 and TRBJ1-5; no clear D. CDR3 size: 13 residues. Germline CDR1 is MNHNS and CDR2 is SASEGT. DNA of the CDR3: TGTGCCAACAGTTACCTGGCAGATCAGCCCCAGCATTTT. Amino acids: CANSYLADQPQHF.

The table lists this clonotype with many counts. The CDR3 reads CSAVPGAMNTEAFF. The CDR3 nucleotides are TGCAGTGCTGTTCCAGGGGCCATGAACACTGAAGCTTTCTTT. The rearrangement joins TRBV20-1 to TRBJ1-1; D perhaps matches TRBD1 (6 bases). CDR3 size: 14 residues. The germline V gene encodes CDR1 DFQATT and CDR2 SNEGSKA (reference sequence). V was shortened by 5 bases and J by 0 bases, with 13 bases between the two germline ends.

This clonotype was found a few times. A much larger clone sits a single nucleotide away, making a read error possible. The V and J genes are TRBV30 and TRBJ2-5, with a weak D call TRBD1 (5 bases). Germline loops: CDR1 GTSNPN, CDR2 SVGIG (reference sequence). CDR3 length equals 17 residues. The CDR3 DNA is TGTGCCTGGAGTCTCCCCCTTCGACAGACGGCCCAAGAGACCCAGCACTTC. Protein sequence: CAWSLPLRQTAQETQHF.

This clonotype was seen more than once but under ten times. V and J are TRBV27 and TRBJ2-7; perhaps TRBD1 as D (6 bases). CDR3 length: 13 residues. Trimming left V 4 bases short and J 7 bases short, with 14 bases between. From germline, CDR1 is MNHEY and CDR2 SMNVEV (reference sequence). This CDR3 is CASSYLGQKEQYF. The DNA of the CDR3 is TGTGCCAGCAGTTACCTTGGACAGAAAGAGCAGTACTTC.

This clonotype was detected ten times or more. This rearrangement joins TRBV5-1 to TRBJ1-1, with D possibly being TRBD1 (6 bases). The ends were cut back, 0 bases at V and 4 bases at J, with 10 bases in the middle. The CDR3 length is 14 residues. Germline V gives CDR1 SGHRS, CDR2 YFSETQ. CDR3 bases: TGCGCCAGCAGCTTGGACAGGGTCGGCACTGAAGCTTTCTTT. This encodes CASSLDRVGTEAFF.

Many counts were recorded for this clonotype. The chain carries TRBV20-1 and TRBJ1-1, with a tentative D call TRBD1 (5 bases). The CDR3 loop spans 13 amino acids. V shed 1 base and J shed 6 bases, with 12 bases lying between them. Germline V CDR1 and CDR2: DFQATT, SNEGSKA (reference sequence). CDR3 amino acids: CSARGLRTPEAFF. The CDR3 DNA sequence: TGCAGTGCTAGAGGCTTGAGGACACCTGAAGCTTTCTTT.

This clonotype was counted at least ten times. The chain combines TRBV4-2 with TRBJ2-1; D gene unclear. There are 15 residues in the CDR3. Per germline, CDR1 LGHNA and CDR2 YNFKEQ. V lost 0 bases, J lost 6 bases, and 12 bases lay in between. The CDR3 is CASSQDQGRVNEQFF. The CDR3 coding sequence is TGTGCCAGCAGCCAAGATCAAGGACGAGTCAATGAGCAGTTCTTC.

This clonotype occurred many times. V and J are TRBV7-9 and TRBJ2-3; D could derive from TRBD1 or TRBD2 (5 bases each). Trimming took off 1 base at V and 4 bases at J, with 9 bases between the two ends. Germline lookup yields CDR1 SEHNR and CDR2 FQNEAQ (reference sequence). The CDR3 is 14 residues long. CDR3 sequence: CASSLVQGADTQYF. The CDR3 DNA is TGTGCCAGCAGCTTAGTGCAGGGAGCAGATACGCAGTATTTT.

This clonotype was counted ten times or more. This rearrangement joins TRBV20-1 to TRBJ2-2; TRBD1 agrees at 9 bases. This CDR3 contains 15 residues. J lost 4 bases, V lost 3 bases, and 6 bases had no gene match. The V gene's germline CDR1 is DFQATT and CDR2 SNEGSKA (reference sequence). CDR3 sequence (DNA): TGCAGTGCTAGGGACGGACAGGGGAGCACCGGGGAGCTGTTTTTT. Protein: CSARDGQGSTGELFF.

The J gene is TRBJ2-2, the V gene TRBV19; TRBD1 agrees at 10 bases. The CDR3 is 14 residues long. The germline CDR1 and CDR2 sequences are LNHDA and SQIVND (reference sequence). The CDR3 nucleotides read TGTGCAATTAGGGACAGGGGTGCCACCGGGGAGCTGTTTTTT. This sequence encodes CAIRDRGATGELFF.

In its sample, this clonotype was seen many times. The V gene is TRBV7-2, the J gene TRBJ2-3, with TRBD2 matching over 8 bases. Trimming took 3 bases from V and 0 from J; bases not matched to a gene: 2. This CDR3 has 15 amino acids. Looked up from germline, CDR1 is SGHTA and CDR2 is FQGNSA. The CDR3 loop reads CASSLRGASTDTQYF. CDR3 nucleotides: TGTGCCAGCAGCTTGCGGGGGGCCAGCACAGATACGCAGTATTTT.

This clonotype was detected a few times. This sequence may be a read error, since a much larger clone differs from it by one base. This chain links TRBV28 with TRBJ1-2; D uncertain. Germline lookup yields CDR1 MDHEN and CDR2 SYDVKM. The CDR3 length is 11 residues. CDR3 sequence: CASGLRDGYTF. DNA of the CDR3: TGTGCCAGCGGTTTAAGGGATGGCTACACCTTC.

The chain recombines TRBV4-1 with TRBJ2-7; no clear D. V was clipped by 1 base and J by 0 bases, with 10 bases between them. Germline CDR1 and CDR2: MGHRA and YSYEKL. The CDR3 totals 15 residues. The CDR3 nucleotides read TGCGCCAGCAGCCAAGTCCCAGACCCCTCCTACGAGCAGTACTTC. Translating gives CASSQVPDPSYEQYF.

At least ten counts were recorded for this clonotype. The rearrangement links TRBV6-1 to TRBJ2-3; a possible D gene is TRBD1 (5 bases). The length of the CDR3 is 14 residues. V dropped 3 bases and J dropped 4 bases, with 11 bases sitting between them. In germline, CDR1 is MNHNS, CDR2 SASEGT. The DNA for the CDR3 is TGTGCCAGCAGTGACAGGGATGTGGCAGATACGCAGTATTTT. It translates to CASSDRDVADTQYF.